The rows below give T cell receptor beta chains drawn from one sample of a study of OX40 agonist ivuxolimab in advanced cancers. TCRdb keeps only in-frame clones here, not all; method: immunoSEQ multiplex PCR. The sample holds roughly 87,000 clones, about 89% seen once. The sequencing here drew on CD4+ or CD8+ T cells sorted from blood, taken in a trial of the OX40 agonist ivuxolimab. These receptors came from an adult with an advanced solid tumor such as melanoma, head and neck, liver or kidney cancer. Both conserved end residues are part of each CDR3.

J gene,CDR3 length,V gene,CDR3 protein
TRBJ1-2,12,TRBV2,CASREGHYGYTF
TRBJ2-7,14,TRBV28,CASSLLTGGSEQYF
TRBJ1-1,13,TRBV11-2,CASSLVLNTEAFF
TRBJ2-3,13,TRBV7-3,CASSLKSTDTQYF
TRBJ1-3,13,TRBV9,CASSVITGNTIYF
TRBJ1-1,13,TRBV2,CASSEGGLVEAFF
TRBJ1-5,15,TRBV9,CASSYSGRAGQPQHF
TRBJ2-7,15,TRBV27,CASSFSRTSFYEQYF
TRBJ1-6,12,TRBV27,CASSLSGWALHF
TRBJ2-3,17,TRBV7-9,CASSHTFSGSRTDTQYF
TRBJ1-5,18,TRBV12-2,CASRLGDRSLYSNQPQHF
TRBJ2-3,12,TRBV9,CASSVTEDTQYF
TRBJ1-1,11,TRBV20-1,CSARGGAEAFF
TRBJ2-6,14,TRBV9,CASSVRSGANVLTF
TRBJ1-3,15,TRBV4-2,CASSQQGAEGNTIYF
TRBJ1-4,15,TRBV19,CASSMGIATNEKLFF
TRBJ1-2,13,TRBV2,CASSGRRKDGYTF
TRBJ2-7,14,TRBV6-5,CASSYSSAAYEQYF
TRBJ2-1,11,TRBV10-3,CAISESTEQFF
TRBJ2-4,16,TRBV28,CASRLNRGTSKNIQYF
TRBJ1-6,15,TRBV27,CASSLSGLRNSPLHF
TRBJ2-6,16,TRBV4-2,CASSQTYPPGANVLTF
TRBJ2-7,16,TRBV9,CASSARFGVPPYEQYF
TRBJ1-1,11,TRBV25-1,CASDSGGEAFF
TRBJ1-1,15,TRBV27,CASSLSDSVNTEAFF
TRBJ2-1,13,TRBV10-3,CAISDDIGNEQFF
TRBJ2-5,15,TRBV5-4,CATNFRGGRRETQYF
TRBJ1-1,15,TRBV4-1,CASSPRQGLNTEAFF
TRBJ2-1,16,TRBV18,CASSSMSGRSYNEQFF
TRBJ2-3,17,TRBV4-3,CASSQDLPAGVSDTQYF
TRBJ1-2,11,TRBV19,CAARGPEGYTF
TRBJ2-2,16,TRBV9,CASSDDPDRNTGELFF
TRBJ1-5,15,TRBV6-6,CASSTPRESNQPQHF
TRBJ2-3,13,TRBV6-6,CASSYSRADTQYF
TRBJ2-1,15,TRBV7-8,CASSSGGTMYNEQFF
TRBJ1-2,14,TRBV4-1,CASSQVTVNYGYTF
TRBJ2-3,14,TRBV29-1,CSIVRGVSADTQYF
TRBJ1-5,16,TRBV13,CASSLGLTDSNQPQHF
TRBJ2-1,16,TRBV27,CASSFGPGQGRNEQFF
TRBJ2-1,15,TRBV28,CASRLLAGGINEQFF
TRBJ1-5,16,TRBV4-2,CASSQDGGTGSQPQHF
TRBJ1-1,14,TRBV7-2,CASSLRGLATEAFF